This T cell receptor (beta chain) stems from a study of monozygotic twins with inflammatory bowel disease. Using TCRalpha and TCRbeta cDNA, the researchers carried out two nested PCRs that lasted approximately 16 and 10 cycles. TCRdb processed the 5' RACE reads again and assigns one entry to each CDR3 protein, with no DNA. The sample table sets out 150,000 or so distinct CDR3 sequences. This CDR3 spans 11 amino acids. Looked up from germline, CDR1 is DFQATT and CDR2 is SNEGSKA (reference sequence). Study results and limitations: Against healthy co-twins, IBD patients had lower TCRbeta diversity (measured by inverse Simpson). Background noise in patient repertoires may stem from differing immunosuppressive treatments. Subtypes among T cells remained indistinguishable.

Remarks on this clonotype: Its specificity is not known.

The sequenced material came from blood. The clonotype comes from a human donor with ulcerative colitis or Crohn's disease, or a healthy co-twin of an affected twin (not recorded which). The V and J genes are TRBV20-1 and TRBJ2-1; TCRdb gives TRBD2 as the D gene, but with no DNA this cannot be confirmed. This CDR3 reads CSARGHNEQFF.